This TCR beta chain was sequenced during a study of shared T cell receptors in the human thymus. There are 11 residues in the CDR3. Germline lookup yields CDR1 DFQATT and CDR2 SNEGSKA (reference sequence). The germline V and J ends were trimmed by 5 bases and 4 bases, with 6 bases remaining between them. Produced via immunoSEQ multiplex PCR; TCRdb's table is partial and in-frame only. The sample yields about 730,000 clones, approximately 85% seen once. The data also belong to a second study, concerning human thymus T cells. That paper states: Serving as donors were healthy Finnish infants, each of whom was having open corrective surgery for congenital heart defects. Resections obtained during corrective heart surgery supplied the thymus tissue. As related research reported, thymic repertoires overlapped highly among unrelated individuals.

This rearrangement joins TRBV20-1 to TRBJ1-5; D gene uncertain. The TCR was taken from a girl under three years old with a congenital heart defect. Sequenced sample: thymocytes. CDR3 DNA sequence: TGCAGTGCTTCCCTAAATCAGCCCCAGCATTTT. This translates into CSASLNQPQHF.